Here is one T cell receptor beta chain with its context. Its specificity is unknown. The conserved final phenylalanine or tryptophan is absent from the CDR3, which likely points to a read error. After 5'RACE with constant-segment primers, TCR alpha and TCR beta cDNA libraries carrying sample barcodes and UMIs were obtained. MiXCR was run by TCRdb on the 5' RACE reads, yielding one entry per CDR3 protein. This table holds 150,000 to 200,000 distinct CDR3 sequences, approximately 15% found once. This sample was taken from a study of T-cell memory formation after mild COVID-19. V shed 3 bases and J shed 3 bases, with 11 bases lying between them. Germline loops: CDR1 SQVTM, CDR2 ANQGSEA. This CDR3 has 13 residues. Study-wide points: Most CD4+ clones that shrank were in CM and EM, while CD8+ ones turned up in EMRA. Some SARS-CoV-2-responding clones were already detected in memory before infection.

The chain combines TRBV29-1 with TRBJ1-2; TRBD1 might be the D (5 bases). The specimen sequenced was PBMCs or a T cell subset sorted from them (not recorded which). This clonotype was sampled from an adult woman who had mild COVID-19 (a few samples of this study predate the infection). Cell type and time point are not known. The CDR3 here is CSVDRREDYGYTL. The CDR3 DNA is TGCAGCGTTGACCGCAGGGAGGACTATGGCTACACCCTC.